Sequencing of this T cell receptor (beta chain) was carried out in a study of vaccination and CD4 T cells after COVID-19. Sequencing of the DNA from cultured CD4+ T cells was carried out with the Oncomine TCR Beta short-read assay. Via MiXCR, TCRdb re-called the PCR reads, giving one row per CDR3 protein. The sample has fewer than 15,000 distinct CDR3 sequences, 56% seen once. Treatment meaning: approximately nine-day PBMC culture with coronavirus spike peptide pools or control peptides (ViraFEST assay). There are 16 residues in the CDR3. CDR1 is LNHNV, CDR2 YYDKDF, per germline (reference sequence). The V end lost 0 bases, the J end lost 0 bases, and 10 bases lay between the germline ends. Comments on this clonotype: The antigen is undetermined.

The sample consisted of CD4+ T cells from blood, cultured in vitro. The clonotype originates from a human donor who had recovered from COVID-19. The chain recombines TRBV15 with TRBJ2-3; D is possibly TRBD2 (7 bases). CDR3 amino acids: CATSRDRGGSTDTQYF. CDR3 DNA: TGTGCCACCAGCAGAGATCGCGGGGGCAGCACAGATACGCAGTATTTT.